This is a list of T cell receptor beta chains from one sample in a study of identical twins. Each CDR3 protein gets one entry after TCRdb re-called the 5' RACE reads with MiXCR. The table lists approximately 700,000 distinct CDR3 sequences, about 20% of them singletons. Another study also made use of these data, one on T cells expressing NK-cell markers.

Specimen: PBMCs. The origin of the receptors is a woman younger than 35 in good health. CDR3s include the opening cysteine and the closing phenylalanine or tryptophan. Fields, in order: V gene, J gene, D gene, clone size, CDR3 DNA, CDR3 protein. A D gene is named only where the DNA matches it firmly. Expanded clones get a size class; other rows say once, few or many, or leave the size out.

v_call: TRBV20-1; j_call: TRBJ1-1; d_call: TRBD1; clone_size: few; cdr3_nt: TGCAGTGCTAAACAGGGGGTCAACACTGAAGCTTTCTTT; cdr3_aa: CSAKQGVNTEAFF
v_call: TRBV6-1; j_call: TRBJ2-7; d_call: .; clone_size: .; cdr3_nt: TGTGCCAGCAGCCAGGGACTTTCCGGTGCCTACGAGCAGTACTTC; cdr3_aa: CASSQGLSGAYEQYF
v_call: TRBV27; j_call: TRBJ2-7; d_call: TRBD2; clone_size: .; cdr3_nt: TGTGCCAGCAGTCCGATAGGACTAGCAGGCTACGAGCAGTACTTC; cdr3_aa: CASSPIGLAGYEQYF
v_call: TRBV12-3/TRBV12-4; j_call: TRBJ1-4; d_call: .; clone_size: .; cdr3_nt: TGTGCCAGCAGTTCGGAACTGGGGCTCCATGAAAAACTGTTTTTT; cdr3_aa: CASSSELGLHEKLFF
v_call: TRBV6-2/TRBV6-3; j_call: TRBJ2-1; d_call: .; clone_size: .; cdr3_nt: TGTGCCAGCAGCGGGAGAGCACATGAGCAGTTCTTC; cdr3_aa: CASSGRAHEQFF
v_call: TRBV6-1; j_call: TRBJ1-1; d_call: .; clone_size: .; cdr3_nt: TGTGCCAGCAGACAGGGCTTGGCCACTGAAGCTTTCTTT; cdr3_aa: CASRQGLATEAFF
v_call: TRBV27; j_call: TRBJ2-7; d_call: .; clone_size: .; cdr3_nt: TGTGCCAGCAGGACCCTTACCCGGGGCCCTTCCCGAGCGGAGTACTTC; cdr3_aa: CASRTLTRGPSRAEYF
v_call: TRBV20-1; j_call: TRBJ2-2; d_call: TRBD2; clone_size: .; cdr3_nt: TGCAGTGCTAGTACTAGCGGAACGAACACCGGGGAGCTGTTTTTT; cdr3_aa: CSASTSGTNTGELFF
v_call: TRBV20-1; j_call: TRBJ2-1; d_call: .; clone_size: few; cdr3_nt: TGCAGTGGCCAAACAAGCTCCTACAATGAGCAGTTCTTC; cdr3_aa: CSGQTSSYNEQFF
v_call: TRBV29-1; j_call: TRBJ2-5; d_call: TRBD1; clone_size: .; cdr3_nt: TGCAGCGTTTGGACAGGACAAGAGACCCAGTACTTC; cdr3_aa: CSVWTGQETQYF
v_call: TRBV12-3/TRBV12-4; j_call: TRBJ2-4; d_call: .; clone_size: few; cdr3_nt: TGTGCCAGCAGCCGTCGAGGTAGCATTCAGTACTTC; cdr3_aa: CASSRRGSIQYF
v_call: TRBV7-9; j_call: TRBJ2-1; d_call: .; clone_size: .; cdr3_nt: TGTGCCAGCAGCGTTGGAACCCTCCCCGTTAATGAGCAGTTCTTC; cdr3_aa: CASSVGTLPVNEQFF
v_call: TRBV20-1; j_call: TRBJ1-2; d_call: TRBD1; clone_size: few; cdr3_nt: TGCAGTGCTGCCCGGGACAGGGGGTATAACTATGGCTACACCTTC; cdr3_aa: CSAARDRGYNYGYTF
v_call: TRBV6-2/TRBV6-3; j_call: TRBJ2-7; d_call: TRBD2; clone_size: .; cdr3_nt: TGTGCCAGCAGTTTCTCCGGGACTAGCGGGGGGTCCAGCTCCTACGAGCAGTACTTC; cdr3_aa: CASSFSGTSGGSSSYEQYF
v_call: TRBV15; j_call: TRBJ1-2; d_call: .; clone_size: few; cdr3_nt: TGTGCCACCAGCAGAGGTGGGGAACTCTATGGCTACACCTTC; cdr3_aa: CATSRGGELYGYTF
v_call: TRBV6-1; j_call: TRBJ2-7; d_call: TRBD1; clone_size: .; cdr3_nt: TGTGCCAGCAGTCAGGGGACAGCCTCCTACGAGCAGTACTTC; cdr3_aa: CASSQGTASYEQYF
v_call: TRBV4-3; j_call: TRBJ2-3; d_call: .; clone_size: few; cdr3_nt: TGCGCCAGCAGCCAAGAGTCGATCCCAGATACGCAGTATTTT; cdr3_aa: CASSQESIPDTQYF
v_call: TRBV6-5; j_call: TRBJ1-2; d_call: .; clone_size: few; cdr3_nt: TGTGCCAGCAGTTACCTGGCCACCTATGGCTACACCTTC; cdr3_aa: CASSYLATYGYTF
v_call: TRBV3-1; j_call: TRBJ2-7; d_call: TRBD1; clone_size: many; cdr3_nt: TGTGCCAGCAGCCTCGCGGGGACAGGCTACGAGCAGTACTTC; cdr3_aa: CASSLAGTGYEQYF
v_call: TRBV27; j_call: TRBJ2-6; d_call: .; clone_size: .; cdr3_nt: TGTGCCAGCAGTCTCCTCCGGGGGCGAGGGGCTTCTGGGGCCAACGTCCTGACTTTC; cdr3_aa: CASSLLRGRGASGANVLTF